These 9 T cell receptor beta chains were all obtained from the same sample, sequenced in a study of blood T cell repertoires in COVID-19. Libraries were prepared by immunoSEQ multiplex PCR; TCRdb keeps only in-frame clonotypes and omits some of them. Of approximately 150,000 clones detected, approximately 90% appear once; the ten largest clones hold 18%. The sequencing input was peripheral blood. The receptors derive from a man aged 50-59 years with active or convalescent COVID-19.

In its sample, this clone was seen a few times. The chain links TRBV6-5 to TRBJ1-1, with TRBD1 as a possible D gene (5 bases). Trimming pared 2 bases from V and 4 bases from J, leaving 11 bases between. The CDR3 loop spans 14 amino acids. Germline V gene lookup returns CDR1 MNHEY and CDR2 SVGAGI. CDR3 in amino acids: CASSYVRVATEAFF. The CDR3 DNA reads as TGTGCCAGCAGTTACGTCAGGGTCGCCACTGAAGCTTTCTTT.

This clone has only one observation. V usage is TRBV4-2 and J usage is TRBJ2-1; TRBD2 matches at 8 bases. The CDR3 consists of 17 residues. V lost 1 base to trimming and J lost 4 bases; unmatched junction nucleotides: 9. Germline CDR1 reads LGHNA; CDR2 reads YNFKEQ. The CDR3 loop reads CASSQGRPSGLYNEQFF. In DNA, the CDR3 is TGTGCCAGCAGCCAAGGCCGGCCTAGCGGGCTTTACAATGAGCAGTTCTTC.

The V call is TRBV5-1, the J call TRBJ1-5; the D gene is possibly TRBD1 (5 bases). Germline V gene data show CDR1 as SGHRS and CDR2 as YFSETQ. Trimming took off 0 bases at V and 6 bases at J, with 10 bases between the two ends. CDR3 length: 14 amino acids. CDR3: CASSLGQGSQPQHF. The CDR3 DNA is TGCGCCAGCAGCTTGGGGCAGGGAAGTCAGCCCCAGCATTTT. Supplemented by reference TRBV5-1 and TRBJ1-5, the full variable domain reads KAGVTQTPRYLIKTRGQQVTLSCSPISGHRSVSWYQQTPGQGLQFLFEYFSETQRNKGNFPGRFSGRQFSNSRSEMNVSTLELGDSALYLCASSLGQGSQPQHFGDGTRLSIL.

This clone was seen once. V and J are TRBV5-6 and TRBJ1-5; 8 bases line up with TRBD1. The CDR3 covers 16 residues. Trimming cost V 0 bases and J 3 bases; bases outside gene matches: 5. Germline CDR1 is SGHDT and CDR2 is YYEEEE. CDR3 DNA: TGTGCCAGCAGCTTGGCCGGGACAGGTACCAATCAGCCCCAGCATTTT. This translates into CASSLAGTGTNQPQHF.

The V call is TRBV4-1, the J call TRBJ2-2; TRBD1 matches at 9 bases. This CDR3 has 15 residues. Germline assignment: CDR1 MGHRA and CDR2 YSYEKL. Germline trimming cut 3 bases from V and 3 bases from J; bases unmatched to any gene: 2. Here the CDR3 reads CASSQWDRDTGELFF. The CDR3 nucleotides are TGCGCCAGCAGCCAGTGGGACAGGGACACCGGGGAGCTGTTTTTT.

The CDR3 sequence is CASSTGFLGELFF. CDR3 nucleotides: TGTGCCAGTAGTACCGGGTTTCTCGGGGAGCTGTTTTTT. The chain carries TRBV19 and TRBJ2-2, with D hard to call. The V end lost 4 bases, the J end lost 7 bases, and 10 bases lay between the germline ends. Germline V gives CDR1 LNHDA, CDR2 SQIVND (reference sequence). The CDR3 is 13 amino acids.

V and J are TRBV5-1 and TRBJ2-7; TRBD2 aligns across 14 bases. V dropped 6 bases and J dropped 7; count of bases not matched to a gene: 12. The CDR3 is 16 amino acids. CDR1 SGHRS and CDR2 YFSETQ come from the germline V gene. CDR3 protein: CASTPGTSGRSFEQYF. CDR3 bases: TGCGCCAGCACCCCAGGGACTAGCGGGAGATCGTTTGAGCAGTACTTC.

The chain is built from TRBV11-3 and TRBJ2-5; the match to TRBD2 covers 7 bases. Germline V CDR1 and CDR2: SGHNT, YENEEA. V shed 2 bases and J 1 base; nucleotides not matched to a gene: 10. The CDR3 consists of 17 residues. The CDR3 nucleotides are TGTGCCAGCAGCTTATCAGTGGGAGGGCGCGGCCAAGAGACCCAGTACTTC. Amino acid sequence: CASSLSVGGRGQETQYF.

The chain uses TRBV5-4 and TRBJ2-3; 9 bases are shared with TRBD1. The V segment lost 4 bases and the J segment 3 bases; nucleotides outside the gene matches: 6. The CDR3 totals 15 residues. The germline V gene has CDR1 SGHNT and CDR2 YYREEE (reference sequence). The CDR3 sequence: CASSPRTGETDTQYF. The CDR3 DNA reads as TGTGCCAGCAGCCCCCGGACAGGGGAGACAGATACGCAGTATTTT.